The 25 T cell receptor beta chains in this list originate from one sample, sequenced in a study of shared T cell receptors in the human thymus. Produced via immunoSEQ multiplex PCR; TCRdb's table is partial and in-frame only. The table has about 660,000 clones, 85% to 90% seen once. The same data also went into a second study, on human thymus T cells.

The sample comprised thymocytes. The receptors here all came from a boy under two years old with a congenital heart defect.

The J gene is TRBJ2-2, the V gene TRBV4-3; tentatively, D is TRBD2 (5 bases). Trimming removed 1 base from V and 5 bases from J, with 11 bases in between. Germline-derived CDR1 and CDR2 are LGHNA and YSLEER. The CDR3 runs to 15 residues. The CDR3 region is CASSQGGPGTGELFF. The DNA for the CDR3 is TGCGCCAGCAGCCAAGGAGGGCCCGGGACCGGGGAGCTGTTTTTT.

V and J are TRBV7-9 and TRBJ2-7, with D possibly being TRBD1 (6 bases). V lost 4 bases and J 4 bases, leaving 14 bases between the germline ends. Germline V gives CDR1 SEHNR, CDR2 FQNEAQ (reference sequence). The CDR3 length is 14 residues. CDR3 bases: TGTGCCAGCAGCTCACCCGGGACACCGTACGAGCAGTACTTC. Its translation is CASSSPGTPYEQYF.

The chain uses TRBV19 and TRBJ1-2; a possible D gene is TRBD1 (5 bases). The germline gives CDR1 LNHDA, CDR2 SQIVND (reference sequence). The V gene lost 5 bases and the J gene lost 5 bases, with 21 bases spanning the gap. The CDR3 consists of 16 residues. The DNA of the CDR3 is TGTGCCAGTAGTCCCCGCCCTAGAGGACAACAGTATGGCTACACCTTC. Translated, it gives CASSPRPRGQQYGYTF.

The chain uses TRBV6-1 and TRBJ2-1; the match to TRBD2 covers 9 bases. The CDR3 is 14 amino acids. J was trimmed by 8 bases and V by 3 bases; bases with no gene match: 5. CDR1 and CDR2 from the germline V gene are MNHNS and SASEGT. The CDR3 DNA reads TGTGCCAGCAGTGACCCGGGACTAGCCCATGAGCAGTTCTTC. Translation gives CASSDPGLAHEQFF.

The chain recombines TRBV28 with TRBJ1-5; 7 bases align to TRBD1. Germline CDR1 reads MDHEN; CDR2 reads SYDVKM. The CDR3 contains 15 residues. V lost 3 bases, J lost 5 bases, and 7 bases stayed unmatched. The CDR3 DNA reads as TGTGCCAGCAGTTTCTCCGGGACAGAAGATCAGCCCCAGCATTTT. Residues: CASSFSGTEDQPQHF.

The chain is built from TRBV6-6 and TRBJ2-7; tentatively, D is TRBD1 (6 bases). The CDR3 has 14 residues. Trimming pared 8 bases from V and 0 bases from J, leaving 14 bases between. Germline V gene sequence: CDR1 MNHNY, CDR2 SVGAGI (reference sequence). The CDR3 reads CASGGQPRSYEQYF. The CDR3 nucleotides are TGTGCCAGCGGCGGACAGCCCCGCTCCTACGAGCAGTACTTC.

The J gene is TRBJ2-7, the V gene TRBV27; 9 bases map to TRBD2. There are 16 residues in the CDR3. Germline CDR1 MNHEY, CDR2 SMNVEV (reference sequence). Unmatched junction bases numbered 4, after V lost 1 base and J lost 0 bases. The CDR3 DNA sequence: TGTGCCAGCAGTTTATTGCCTAGCGGGAACTCCTACGAGCAGTACTTC. Its protein product is CASSLLPSGNSYEQYF.

This chain uses TRBV27 with TRBJ1-2, with a possible D match to TRBD1 (5 bases). The CDR3 is 16 amino acids. V was clipped by 3 bases and J by 4 bases, with 18 bases between them. Germline assignment: CDR1 MNHEY and CDR2 SMNVEV (reference sequence). The CDR3 nucleotides are TGTGCCAGCAGTTTTAGGTACGGGGGTACCCGCTATGGCTACACCTTC. This encodes CASSFRYGGTRYGYTF.

The chain joins TRBV30 to TRBJ2-5, with D possibly matching TRBD1 (7 bases). The J call is doubtful: the DNA matches TRBJ2-7 better. Per the germline V gene, CDR1 is GTSNPN and CDR2 is SVGIG (reference sequence). The CDR3 is made up of 12 amino acids. The CDR3 spells CAWTGGLGEQYF. The CDR3 DNA is TGTGCCTGGACAGGGGGGCTCGGCGAGCAGTACTTC.

The chain employs TRBV7-6 and TRBJ2-5, with TRBD2 identical over 9 bases. The J call may be mistaken, given a closer DNA end match to TRBJ2-7. Germline lookup yields CDR1 SGHVS and CDR2 FNYEAQ. There are 16 residues in the CDR3. The CDR3 bases are TGTGCCAGCAGCTTAGCGCGGGCTAGCGGGATATACGAGCAGTACTTC. Its protein is CASSLARASGIYEQYF.

The J gene is TRBJ2-1, the V gene TRBV9; 7 nucleotides align to TRBD2. The CDR3 runs to 15 residues. The ends lost 0 bases at V and 5 bases at J; junction bases unmatched: 5. CDR1 is SGDLS and CDR2 is YYNGEE in the germline V gene. The chain's CDR3 is CASSVGLAYDNEQFF. The CDR3 DNA sequence: TGTGCCAGCAGCGTAGGACTAGCCTATGACAATGAGCAGTTCTTC.

The CDR3 DNA follows: TGTGCCAGCAGTTGGGGGACAGGTTTTATGAACACTGAAGCTTTCTTT. Translated: CASSWGTGFMNTEAFF. The chain uses TRBV28 and TRBJ1-1, with 8 bases identical to TRBD1. The length of the CDR3 is 16 residues. Trimming cost V 4 bases and J 0 bases; bases outside gene matches: 7. The germline CDR1 and CDR2 sequences are MDHEN and SYDVKM.

The chain couples TRBV11-3 to TRBJ2-5; D is possibly TRBD2 (5 bases). Germline CDR1 and CDR2: SGHNT and YENEEA. Trimming stripped 3 bases from V and 4 bases from J, with 15 bases between. The length of the CDR3 is 15 residues. The CDR3 DNA reads as TGTGCCAGCAGCTTTCGGGATCCGAAGGGAGAGACCCAGTACTTC. As protein: CASSFRDPKGETQYF.

V is TRBV5-1 and J is TRBJ2-3, with TRBD2 matching over 9 bases. J gave up 0 bases and V 0 bases, and 14 bases lay outside the gene matches. This CDR3 has 20 amino acids. CDR1 SGHRS and CDR2 YFSETQ come from the germline V gene. The chain's CDR3 is CASSLVQTSGHPSSTDTQYF. The CDR3 DNA is TGCGCCAGCAGCTTGGTGCAGACTAGCGGACATCCCTCTAGCACAGATACGCAGTATTTT.

The chain is built from TRBV5-6 and TRBJ1-2; D gene uncertain. The germline V and J ends were trimmed by 4 bases and 3 bases, with 10 bases remaining between them. The CDR3 extends over 13 amino acids. Germline lookup yields CDR1 SGHDT and CDR2 YYEEEE. CDR3: CASSPRGDYGYTF. Written as DNA, the CDR3 is TGTGCCAGCAGCCCACGGGGTGACTATGGCTACACCTTC.

V usage is TRBV5-4 and J usage is TRBJ1-1; the match to TRBD1 covers 8 bases. The CDR3 covers 14 residues. CDR1 and CDR2 from the germline V gene are SGHNT and YYREEE (reference sequence). V was clipped by 4 bases and J by 5 bases; unmatched bases: 7. The CDR3 protein is CASSADRERTEAFF. CDR3 DNA: TGTGCCAGCAGCGCGGACAGGGAGAGGACTGAAGCTTTCTTT.

The genes are TRBV30 and TRBJ2-3; TRBD2 matches 7 bases. Germline lookup yields CDR1 GTSNPN and CDR2 SVGIG (reference sequence). The CDR3 length is 18 residues. V lost 3 bases and J lost 0; bases outside the gene matches: 15. CDR3 protein: CAWRGSGILRASTDTQYF. CDR3 sequence (DNA): TGTGCCTGGAGGGGAAGCGGGATACTCCGGGCTAGCACAGATACGCAGTATTTT.

The chain combines TRBV27 with TRBJ1-1, with 7 nucleotides matching TRBD1. With 6 bases clipped from V and 1 base from J, the junction kept 5 bases outside the gene matches. CDR1 and CDR2 (germline): MNHEY, SMNVEV (reference sequence). CDR3 length: 14 amino acids. The CDR3 spells CASRGQGGNTEAFF. The CDR3 bases are TGTGCCAGCAGGGGTCAGGGGGGGAACACTGAAGCTTTCTTT.

This clone occurred once. The chain links TRBV27 to TRBJ2-1; 8 positions agree with TRBD1. In germline, CDR1 is MNHEY, CDR2 SMNVEV (reference sequence). Germline trimming cut 5 bases from V and 6 bases from J; bases unmatched to any gene: 9. The CDR3 has 15 amino acids. In nucleotides, the CDR3 is TGTGCCAGCAGTCCCAGGGGGCGCCAGGCCAATGAGCAGTTCTTC. Its translation: CASSPRGRQANEQFF.

The chain couples TRBV7-3 to TRBJ2-7; 10 positions agree with TRBD1. The CDR3 loop spans 15 amino acids. J lost 3 bases, V lost 0 bases, and 2 bases had no gene match. Germline V lookup: CDR1 SGHTA, CDR2 FQGTGA. The CDR3: CASSLTGDRGYEQYF. In DNA form, the CDR3 reads TGTGCCAGCAGCTTAACTGGGGACAGGGGCTACGAGCAGTACTTC.

CDR3 coding DNA: TGTGCCAGCAGTGAGACAGGGGGGGATCAGCCCCAGCATTTT. Protein: CASSETGGDQPQHF. J is TRBJ1-5 and V is TRBV25-1; 9 nucleotides line up with TRBD1. Germline V gene data show CDR1 as MGHDK and CDR2 as SYGVNS. This CDR3 spans 14 amino acids. Trimming cost V 3 bases and J 5 bases; bases outside gene matches: 2.

This chain uses TRBV7-3 with TRBJ2-7, with a possible D match to TRBD1 (5 bases). Germline V gene lookup returns CDR1 SGHTA and CDR2 FQGTGA. With 2 bases removed from V and 7 bases from J, the gap between germline ends came to 12 bases. The length of the CDR3 is 13 residues. The CDR3 region is CASSLCPGREQYF. The CDR3 DNA reads as TGTGCCAGCAGCTTATGTCCAGGGCGAGAGCAGTACTTC.

This sequence joins TRBV5-1 and TRBJ1-2; a possible D gene is TRBD1 (5 bases). The V and J ends lost 1 base and 4 bases respectively, with 20 bases between them. CDR3 length equals 17 residues. From germline, CDR1 is SGHRS and CDR2 YFSETQ. CDR3: CASSLRPPRGEGYGYTF. In DNA form, the CDR3 reads TGCGCCAGCAGCTTGCGGCCCCCCAGAGGGGAGGGCTATGGCTACACCTTC.

A note on this clone: The same CDR3 can be traced to other DNA sequences in this sample. This rearrangement joins TRBV19 to TRBJ1-4, with TRBD1 identical over 7 bases. Looked up from germline, CDR1 is LNHDA and CDR2 is SQIVND (reference sequence). CDR3 length equals 13 residues. V was clipped by 2 bases and J by 7 bases; unmatched bases: 1. The CDR3 nucleotides read TGTGCCAGTAGTATAAACAGGGGTGAAAAACTGTTTTTT. Translated, it gives CASSINRGEKLFF.

V is TRBV7-9 and J is TRBJ2-2; TRBD2 matches at 7 bases. The junction had 3 bases not matched to a gene; V was cut back by 1 base and J by 1 base. The CDR3 extends over 16 amino acids. CDR1 and CDR2 (germline): SEHNR, FQNEAQ (reference sequence). The CDR3 region is CASSLGGSLNTGELFF. The CDR3 nucleotides read TGTGCCAGCAGCTTAGGCGGGAGCCTGAACACCGGGGAGCTGTTTTTT.